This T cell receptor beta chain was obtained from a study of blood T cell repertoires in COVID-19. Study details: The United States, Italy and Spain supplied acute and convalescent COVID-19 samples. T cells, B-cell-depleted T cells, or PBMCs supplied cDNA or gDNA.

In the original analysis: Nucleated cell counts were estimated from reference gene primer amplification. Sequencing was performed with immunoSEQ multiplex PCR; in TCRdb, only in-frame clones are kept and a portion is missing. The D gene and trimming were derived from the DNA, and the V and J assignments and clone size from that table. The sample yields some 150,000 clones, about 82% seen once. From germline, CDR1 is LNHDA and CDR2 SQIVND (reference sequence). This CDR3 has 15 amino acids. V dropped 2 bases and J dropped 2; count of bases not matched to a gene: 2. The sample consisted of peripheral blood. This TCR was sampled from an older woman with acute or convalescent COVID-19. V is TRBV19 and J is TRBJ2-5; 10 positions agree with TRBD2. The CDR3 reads CASSILAGVQETQYF. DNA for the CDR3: TGTGCCAGTAGTATACTAGCGGGGGTGCAAGAGACCCAGTACTTC. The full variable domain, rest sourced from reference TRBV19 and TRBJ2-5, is DGGITQSPKYLFRKEGQNVTLSCEQNLNHDAMYWYRQDPGQGLRLIYYSQIVNDFQKGDIAEGYSVSREKKESFPLTVTSAQKNPTAFYLCASSILAGVQETQYFGPGTRLLVL.